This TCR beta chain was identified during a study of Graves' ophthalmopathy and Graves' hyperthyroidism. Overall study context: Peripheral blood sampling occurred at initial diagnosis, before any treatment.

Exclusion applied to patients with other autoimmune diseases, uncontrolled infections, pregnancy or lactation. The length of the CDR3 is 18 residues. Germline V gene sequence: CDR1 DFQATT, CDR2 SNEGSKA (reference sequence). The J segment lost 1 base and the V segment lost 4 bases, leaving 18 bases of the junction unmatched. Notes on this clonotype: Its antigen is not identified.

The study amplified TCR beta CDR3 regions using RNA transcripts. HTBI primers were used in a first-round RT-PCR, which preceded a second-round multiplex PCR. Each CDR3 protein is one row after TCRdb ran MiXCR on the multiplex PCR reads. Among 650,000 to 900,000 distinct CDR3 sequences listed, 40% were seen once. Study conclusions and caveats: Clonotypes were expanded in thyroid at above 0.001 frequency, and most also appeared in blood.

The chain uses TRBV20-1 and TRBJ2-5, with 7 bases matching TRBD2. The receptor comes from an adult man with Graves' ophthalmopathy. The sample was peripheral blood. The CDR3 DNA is TGCAGTGCTACCCGGGACTACCGCCTGCTTGGGGCCCAAGAGACCCAGTACTTC. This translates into CSATRDYRLLGAQETQYF.